The 29 T cell receptor beta chains listed next were all sequenced from one sample in a study of T cell responses to AZD1222 COVID-19 vaccine. TCRdb's copy holds only in-frame clones and misses some; the assay was immunoSEQ multiplex PCR. The table records approximately 130,000 clones, approximately 85% of them present only once. Specimen: peripheral blood, collected on day 0 of AZD1222 vaccination. These TCRs come from an adult in good health.

V usage is TRBV6-2 or TRBV6-3 and J usage is TRBJ2-2; 8 bases fit TRBD2. The CDR3 has 15 amino acids. V shed 6 bases, J shed 7 bases, and the junction held 10 bases outside the gene matches. Germline CDR1 is MNHEY and CDR2 is SVGEGT. CDR3 region: CASSRTSGIIGELFF. The CDR3 DNA sequence: TGTGCCAGCAGCCGTACTAGCGGAATTATCGGGGAGCTGTTTTTT.

The gene calls are TRBV9 and TRBJ2-1; tentative D call: TRBD1 (5 bases). Germline CDR1 is SGDLS and CDR2 is YYNGEE. CDR3 length equals 15 residues. V was clipped by 4 bases and J by 7 bases, with 18 bases between them. The CDR3 reads CASSLEGVPLNEQFF. DNA for the CDR3: TGTGCCAGCAGCCTTGAAGGGGTCCCGTTAAATGAGCAGTTCTTC.

The chain joins TRBV7-9 to TRBJ1-5; 9 bases are shared with TRBD1. V lost 5 bases to trimming and J lost 6 bases; unmatched junction nucleotides: 5. From germline, CDR1 is SEHNR and CDR2 FQNEAQ (reference sequence). The CDR3 runs 14 residues. In DNA, the CDR3 is TGTGCCAGCAGCCCCGGACAGGGGTTTCAGCCCCAGCATTTT. It is translated as CASSPGQGFQPQHF.

The chain combines TRBV19 with TRBJ2-3; a weak D match, TRBD1 (5 bases). Germline V gene sequence: CDR1 LNHDA, CDR2 SQIVND (reference sequence). CDR3 size: 14 residues. The V end was cut by 5 bases, the J end by 3 bases, with 12 bases between. This chain's CDR3 is CASSLRQPTDTQYF. In nucleotides, the CDR3 is TGTGCCAGTAGTCTCCGACAGCCTACAGATACGCAGTATTTT.

The chain joins TRBV24-1 to TRBJ2-5, with D uncertain. The CDR3 spans 13 residues. V was shortened by 4 bases and J by 5 bases, with 10 bases between the two germline ends. The V gene's germline CDR1 is KGHDR and CDR2 SFDVKD. The CDR3 protein is CATSEPNQETQYF. DNA for the CDR3: TGTGCCACCAGTGAACCTAATCAGGAGACCCAGTACTTC.

V usage is TRBV5-8 and J usage is TRBJ2-2, with D perhaps assigned TRBD1 or TRBD2 (5 bases each). Trimming shortened V by 0 bases and J by 3 bases, and 12 bases separated the two germline ends. The CDR3 totals 16 residues. Germline CDR1 reads SGHTS; CDR2 reads YDEGEE. This chain's CDR3 is CASSLAGVRDTGELFF. CDR3 DNA sequence: TGTGCCAGCAGCTTGGCCGGGGTCAGGGACACCGGGGAGCTGTTTTTT.

The CDR3 here is CASSLAGQEHPQYF. CDR3 DNA sequence: TGTGCCAGCAGCTTAGCAGGCCAGGAGCATCCCCAGTACTTC. The chain links TRBV7-9 to TRBJ2-5; D call uncertain. The CDR3 has 14 residues. Per the germline V gene, CDR1 is SEHNR and CDR2 is FQNEAQ (reference sequence). Trimming removed 0 bases at V and 9 bases at J, with 14 bases between. Drawing the rest from reference TRBV7-9 and TRBJ2-5, the complete variable domain is DTGVSQNPRHKITKRGQNVTFRCDPISEHNRLYWYRQTLGQGPEFLTYFQNEAQLEKSRLLSDRFSAERPKGSFSTLEIQRTEQGDSAMYLCASSLAGQEHPQYFGPGTRLLVL.

The chain uses TRBV10-2 and TRBJ2-7; 16 nucleotides align to TRBD2. Losses at the gene ends were 2 bases for V and 3 bases for J; bases not matched to a gene: 7. CDR3 size: 18 residues. In germline, CDR1 is WSHSY, CDR2 SAAADI. CDR3 sequence (DNA): TGCGCCAGCAGTGAGCCCCTGGGGACTAGCGGGAGGGACTACGAGCAGTACTTC. This gives the protein CASSEPLGTSGRDYEQYF.

V usage is TRBV28 and J usage is TRBJ2-1; possible D gene TRBD2, 5 bases. The CDR3 covers 14 residues. Per germline, CDR1 MDHEN and CDR2 SYDVKM. The V gene lost 7 bases and the J gene lost 4 bases, with 14 bases spanning the gap. CDR3: CASTKPSGYNEQFF. CDR3 nucleotides: TGTGCCAGCACTAAGCCGAGCGGTTACAATGAGCAGTTCTTC.

This clone is a singleton in its sample. The V and J genes are TRBV24-1 and TRBJ2-2, with TRBD2 matching over 14 bases. With V trimmed by 4 bases and J by 7 bases, 4 bases remained unmatched. Germline values: CDR1 KGHDR, CDR2 SFDVKD. The CDR3 runs to 16 residues. CDR3 residues: CATSDPGLAGVGELFF. The CDR3 nucleotides read TGTGCCACCAGTGACCCGGGACTAGCGGGAGTCGGGGAGCTGTTTTTT.

The rearrangement joins TRBV5-1 to TRBJ1-6, with TRBD1 matching over 7 bases. V shed 5 bases, J shed 7 bases, and the junction held 12 bases outside the gene matches. This CDR3 spans 16 amino acids. CDR1 SGHRS and CDR2 YFSETQ come from the germline V gene. DNA of the CDR3: TGCGCCAGCAGGTTGAACCGGGGACAGCCGAATTCACCCCTCCACTTT. Protein product: CASRLNRGQPNSPLHF.

The chain couples TRBV7-8 to TRBJ2-7; TRBD2 agrees at 8 bases. Per the germline V gene, CDR1 is SGHVS and CDR2 is FQNEAQ. Trimming cost V 5 bases and J 0 bases; bases outside gene matches: 6. The CDR3 sequence is 15 residues long. CDR3 coding DNA: TGTGCCAGCAGCAACCCGCGGGAGGTCTCCTACGAGCAGTACTTC. Translation: CASSNPREVSYEQYF.

The count of this clone is one. The chain is built from TRBV15 and TRBJ2-3, with TRBD2 identical over 7 bases. This CDR3 has 21 amino acids. CDR1 LNHNV and CDR2 YYDKDF come from the germline V gene (reference sequence). Trimming removed 1 base from V and 5 bases from J; junction bases left unmatched: 24. The chain's CDR3 is CATSRVRKLWASGAGGDTQYF. DNA for the CDR3: TGTGCCACCAGCAGAGTCCGGAAGTTGTGGGCAAGCGGGGCCGGGGGAGATACGCAGTATTTT.

This chain joins TRBV18 and TRBJ1-4; 7 bases line up with TRBD1. The V segment lost 2 bases and the J segment 0 bases; nucleotides outside the gene matches: 6. The CDR3 runs 17 residues. CDR1 is KGHSH and CDR2 is LQKENI in the germline V gene. The CDR3 sequence is CASSPLQGTATNEKLFF. For the CDR3, the DNA is TGTGCCAGCTCACCATTACAGGGGACTGCAACTAATGAAAAACTGTTTTTT. Together with reference TRBV18 and TRBJ1-4, the CDR3 gives the full variable domain: NAGVMQNPRHLVRRRGQEARLRCSPMKGHSHVYWYRQLPEEGLKFMVYLQKENIIDESGMPKERFSAEFPKEGPSILRIQQVVRGDSAAYFCASSPLQGTATNEKLFFGSGTQLSVL.

The CDR3 nucleotides read TGTGCCAGCAGGACAGATACTTTGAACACTGAAGCTTTCTTT. Its translation is CASRTDTLNTEAFF. The V call is TRBV6-5, the J call TRBJ1-1; tentative D call: TRBD1 (5 bases). V dropped 6 bases and J dropped 0 bases, with 11 bases sitting between them. The CDR3 contains 14 residues. CDR1 is MNHEY, CDR2 SVGAGI, per germline.

J is TRBJ2-5 and V is TRBV11-3; D unclear. Germline V gene sequence: CDR1 SGHNT, CDR2 YENEEA. V shed 0 bases and J shed 3 bases, with 14 bases lying between them. The CDR3 has 16 amino acids. The CDR3 region has the DNA TGTGCCAGCAGCTTAGAAAATGGGCTAGTGAAAGAGACCCAGTACTTC. Amino acid sequence: CASSLENGLVKETQYF.

This sequence joins TRBV11-2 and TRBJ1-3; D gene ambiguous. Trimming stripped 0 bases from V and 0 bases from J, with 15 bases between. The CDR3 runs to 18 residues. Looked up from germline, CDR1 is SGHAT and CDR2 is FQNNGV. The CDR3 here is CASSLDRNLGSSGNTIYF. The DNA for the CDR3 is TGTGCCAGCAGCTTAGATCGCAATCTGGGCAGCTCTGGAAACACCATATATTTT. Filled out from reference TRBV11-2 and TRBJ1-3, the complete variable domain reads EAGVAQSPRYKIIEKRQSVAFWCNPISGHATLYWYQQILGQGPKLLIQFQNNGVVDDSQLPKDRFSAERLKGVDSTLKIQPAKLEDSAVYLCASSLDRNLGSSGNTIYFGEGSWLTVV.

The CDR3 protein is CASSPREASYNEQFF. The DNA of the CDR3 is TGTGCCAGCAGCCCGCGGGAGGCCTCCTACAATGAGCAGTTCTTC. V gene TRBV4-2 combines with J gene TRBJ2-1; 8 bases match TRBD2. Trimming took 4 bases from V and 0 from J; bases not matched to a gene: 2. Germline CDR1 and CDR2: LGHNA and YNFKEQ. There are 15 residues in the CDR3.

This chain uses TRBV6-2 or TRBV6-3 with TRBJ2-3; 9 bases agree with TRBD1. Germline-derived CDR1 and CDR2 are MNHEY and SVGEGT. The CDR3 runs to 16 residues. After removal of 4 bases from V and 1 base from J, the junction contained 6 bases not matched to a gene. Here the CDR3 reads CASSSGDRVGTDTQYF. The DNA of the CDR3 is TGTGCCAGCAGTTCAGGGGACAGGGTGGGCACAGATACGCAGTATTTT.

This clone was detected only a few times. V is TRBV12-3 or TRBV12-4 and J is TRBJ2-1; no reliable D call. The CDR3 is made up of 13 amino acids. V was clipped by 4 bases and J by 6 bases, with 10 bases between them. For the CDR3, the DNA is TGTGCCAGCAGTTGGACCCCTGCCAATGAGCAGTTCTTC. This gives the protein CASSWTPANEQFF.

The genes are TRBV18 and TRBJ2-1; 15 positions match TRBD2. The trim removed 3 bases at V and 6 bases at J, leaving 9 bases unmatched. CDR1 is KGHSH, CDR2 LQKENI, per germline. This CDR3 is built from 18 residues. The chain's CDR3 is CASSPRTSGRVGGNEQFF. In DNA form, the CDR3 reads TGTGCCAGCTCACCGAGGACTAGCGGGAGGGTCGGCGGCAATGAGCAGTTCTTC.

This CDR3 is CATRRGQGTDTQYF. CDR3 nucleotides: TGTGCCACCAGGAGGGGACAGGGCACAGATACGCAGTATTTT. The chain employs TRBV24-1 and TRBJ2-3; 8 positions agree with TRBD1. From germline, CDR1 is KGHDR and CDR2 SFDVKD. Trimming cost V 7 bases and J 1 base; bases outside gene matches: 3. The CDR3 is made up of 14 amino acids.

V usage is TRBV19 and J usage is TRBJ1-1, with D hard to call. V was cut by 3 bases and J by 7 bases, with 15 bases left in between. Germline CDR1 is LNHDA and CDR2 is SQIVND (reference sequence). The CDR3 consists of 14 residues. Here the CDR3 reads CASSMRVPLVEAFF. CDR3 nucleotides: TGTGCCAGTAGTATGAGGGTACCTCTAGTTGAAGCTTTCTTT.

This chain joins TRBV7-2 and TRBJ2-5, with 7 bases lining up with TRBD2. Trimming took 1 base from V and 4 from J; bases not matched to a gene: 6. The germline CDR1 and CDR2 sequences are SGHTA and FQGNSA. This CDR3 spans 15 amino acids. In nucleotides, the CDR3 is TGTGCCAGCAGCTTAGGCCTAGCGGCAACAGAGACCCAGTACTTC. Its protein is CASSLGLAATETQYF.

The chain employs TRBV20-1 and TRBJ2-7; 7 nucleotides line up with TRBD2. The trim removed 3 bases at V and 6 bases at J, leaving 8 bases unmatched. This CDR3 region has 13 residues. CDR1 and CDR2 (germline): DFQATT, SNEGSKA (reference sequence). Here the CDR3 reads CSASGRTSGEQYF. The CDR3 coding sequence is TGCAGTGCTAGTGGGAGGACTAGTGGCGAGCAGTACTTC.

V is TRBV6-5 and J is TRBJ2-5, with 7 bases matching TRBD1. J gave up 1 base and V 6 bases, and 2 bases lay outside the gene matches. The CDR3 runs 13 residues. The V gene's germline CDR1 is MNHEY and CDR2 SVGAGI. The DNA of the CDR3 is TGTGCCAGCAGGAACAGGGGCCAAGAGACCCAGTACTTC. This gives the protein CASRNRGQETQYF.

The chain has TRBV4-1 and TRBJ1-4; D remains ambiguous. The CDR3 has 18 amino acids. Germline CDR1 and CDR2: MGHRA and YSYEKL. V lost 0 bases, J lost 1 base, and 15 bases lay in between. The CDR3 region has the DNA TGCGCCAGCAGCCAAGATAGGAGGGCCGTAGGAACTAATGAAAAACTGTTTTTT. This codes for CASSQDRRAVGTNEKLFF.

The chain links TRBV6-5 to TRBJ1-1; D uncertain. CDR1 is MNHEY, CDR2 SVGAGI, per germline. V was shortened by 0 bases and J by 2 bases, with 10 bases between the two germline ends. The CDR3 extends over 15 amino acids. CDR3 sequence reads: CASSYSGLKNTEAFF. The DNA of the CDR3 is TGTGCCAGCAGTTACTCGGGCCTGAAAAACACTGAAGCTTTCTTT.

This clone was seen a handful of times. The chain uses TRBV5-1 and TRBJ1-2, with no clear D. V was clipped by 3 bases and J by 1 base, with 13 bases between them. The CDR3 extends over 15 amino acids. Germline V CDR1 and CDR2: SGHRS, YFSETQ. CDR3 amino acids: CASSSPGSSNYGYTF. Written as DNA, the CDR3 is TGCGCCAGCAGCTCTCCAGGTAGTAGTAACTATGGCTACACCTTC. Drawing the rest from reference TRBV5-1 and TRBJ1-2, the complete variable domain is KAGVTQTPRYLIKTRGQQVTLSCSPISGHRSVSWYQQTPGQGLQFLFEYFSETQRNKGNFPGRFSGRQFSNSRSEMNVSTLELGDSALYLCASSSPGSSNYGYTFGSGTRLTVV.